This entry concerns a single T cell receptor (beta chain). This sample is part of a study of blood T cell repertoires in COVID-19. About the research overall: The United States, Italy and Spain provided the acute and convalescent COVID-19 samples. T cells, B-cell-depleted T cells, or PBMCs provided the cDNA or gDNA that served as material.

The CDR3 is 15 amino acids. CDR1 and CDR2 from the germline V gene are SGHTA and FQGTGA. J gave up 4 bases and V 2 bases, and 3 bases lay outside the gene matches. Authors' analysis steps: Using reference gene primer amplification, nucleated cell counts were estimated. TCRdb's copy holds only in-frame clones and misses some; the assay was immunoSEQ multiplex PCR. That table furnishes V, J and clone size, whereas the DNA furnished D and trimming. The sample holds about 320,000 clones; 75% to 85% are singletons and the top ten take roughly 7.8%. The TCR sequence derives from a human donor in a cohort sampled during active COVID-19. This chain uses TRBV7-3 with TRBJ2-1; 9 nucleotides match TRBD1. The material sequenced was peripheral blood. In DNA, the CDR3 is TGTGCCAGCAGCTTAGAGGGGACAGGGTACAATGAGCAGTTCTTC. Protein product: CASSLEGTGYNEQFF.